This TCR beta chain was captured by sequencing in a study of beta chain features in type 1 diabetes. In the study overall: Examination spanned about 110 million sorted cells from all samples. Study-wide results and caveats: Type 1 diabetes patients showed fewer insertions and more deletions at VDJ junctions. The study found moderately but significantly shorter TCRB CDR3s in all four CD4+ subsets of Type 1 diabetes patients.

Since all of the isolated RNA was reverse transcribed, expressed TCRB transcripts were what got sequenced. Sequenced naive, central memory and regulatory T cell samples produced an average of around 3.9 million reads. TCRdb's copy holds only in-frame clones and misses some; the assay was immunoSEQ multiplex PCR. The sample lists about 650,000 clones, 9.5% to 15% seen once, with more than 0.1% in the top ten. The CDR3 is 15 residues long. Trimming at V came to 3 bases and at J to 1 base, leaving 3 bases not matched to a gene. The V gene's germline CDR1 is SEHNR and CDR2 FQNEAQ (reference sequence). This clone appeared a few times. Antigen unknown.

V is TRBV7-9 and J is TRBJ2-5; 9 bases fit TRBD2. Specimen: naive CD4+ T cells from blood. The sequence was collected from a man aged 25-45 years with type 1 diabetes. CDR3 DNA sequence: TGTGCCAGCAGCTTTCCAGCGGGGGGCCAAGAGACCCAGTACTTC. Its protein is CASSFPAGGQETQYF.